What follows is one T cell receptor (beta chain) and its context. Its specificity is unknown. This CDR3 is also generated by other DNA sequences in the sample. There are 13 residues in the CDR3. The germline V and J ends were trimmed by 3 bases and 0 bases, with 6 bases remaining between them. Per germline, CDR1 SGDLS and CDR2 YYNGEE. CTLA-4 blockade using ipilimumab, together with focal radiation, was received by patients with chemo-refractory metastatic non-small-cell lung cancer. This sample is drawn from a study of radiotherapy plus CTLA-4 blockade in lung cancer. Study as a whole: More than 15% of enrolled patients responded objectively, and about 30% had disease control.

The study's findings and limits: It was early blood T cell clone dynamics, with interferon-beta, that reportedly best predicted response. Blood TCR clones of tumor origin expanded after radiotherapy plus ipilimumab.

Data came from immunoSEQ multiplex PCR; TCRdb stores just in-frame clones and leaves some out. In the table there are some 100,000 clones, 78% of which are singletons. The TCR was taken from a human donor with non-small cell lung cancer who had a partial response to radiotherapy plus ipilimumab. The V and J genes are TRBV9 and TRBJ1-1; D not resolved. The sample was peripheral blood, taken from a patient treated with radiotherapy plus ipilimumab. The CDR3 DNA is TGTGCCAGCAGCGCCCCTATGAACACTGAAGCTTTCTTT. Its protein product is CASSAPMNTEAFF.